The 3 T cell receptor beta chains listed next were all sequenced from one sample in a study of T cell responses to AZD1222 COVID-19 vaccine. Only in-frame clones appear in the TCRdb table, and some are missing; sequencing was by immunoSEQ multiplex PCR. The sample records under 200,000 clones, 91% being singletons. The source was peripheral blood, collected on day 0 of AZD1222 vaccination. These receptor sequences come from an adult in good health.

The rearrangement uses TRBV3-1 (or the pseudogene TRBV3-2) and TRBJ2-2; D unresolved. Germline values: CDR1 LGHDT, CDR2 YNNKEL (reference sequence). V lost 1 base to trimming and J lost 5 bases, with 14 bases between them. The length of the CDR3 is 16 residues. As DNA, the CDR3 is TGTGCCAGCAGCCAAGGACACACTCGAGTAACCGGGGAGCTGTTTTTT. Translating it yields CASSQGHTRVTGELFF.

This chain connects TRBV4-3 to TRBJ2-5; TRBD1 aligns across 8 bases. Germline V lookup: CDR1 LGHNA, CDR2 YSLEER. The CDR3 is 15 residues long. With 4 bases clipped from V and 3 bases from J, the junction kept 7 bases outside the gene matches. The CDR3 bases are TGCGCCAGCAGCCCGGACAGGGCCGGAGAAGAGACCCAGTACTTC. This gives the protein CASSPDRAGEETQYF.

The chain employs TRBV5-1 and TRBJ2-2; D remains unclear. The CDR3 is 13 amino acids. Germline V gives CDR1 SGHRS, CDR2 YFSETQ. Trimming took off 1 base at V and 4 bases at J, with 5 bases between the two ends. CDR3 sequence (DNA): TGCGCCAGCAGCTTGAGCCTCACCGGGGAGCTGTTTTTT. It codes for CASSLSLTGELFF.